The entry below gives a single T cell receptor (beta chain) sequence along with its context. Methods used by the authors: Reference gene primer amplification yielded estimated nucleated cell counts. Sequencing used immunoSEQ multiplex PCR; TCRdb keeps in-frame clones, though not all of them. Clone size and the V and J calls come from that table; the DNA yielded D and trimming. This sample carries about 47,000 clones, approximately 85% of them seen once, and the ten largest clones take approximately 2.9%. The sample originates from a study of blood T cell repertoires in COVID-19. At the level of the study: From the United States, Italy and Spain came samples of acute and convalescent COVID-19. PBMCs, B-cell-depleted T cells, or T cells provided the cDNA or gDNA that made up the material.

Deletions cut 3 bases from V and 0 bases from J, with 15 bases between. CDR3 length equals 17 residues. Germline-derived CDR1 and CDR2 are SGHAT and FQNNGV. What was sequenced was peripheral blood. The chain recombines TRBV11-2 with TRBJ1-3; D is uncertain. The receptor comes from a middle-aged man with active COVID-19. The CDR3 DNA reads TGTGCCAGCAGCTTTAGAGACATCTTCTTCTCTGGAAACACCATATATTTT. Protein sequence: CASSFRDIFFSGNTIYF.